The clone carrying this T cell receptor (beta chain) was counted a few times. Its target is unknown. These data belong to a study of T cells after yellow fever vaccination. TCR cDNA, made by 5'RACE template switching, carried an added universal primer site and UMIs. TCRdb fed the 5' RACE reads into MiXCR, producing one record per CDR3 protein. The sample lists hundreds of thousands of distinct CDR3 sequences; about a sixth were seen once. Findings and caveats of the study: The secondary response was weaker, and its peak arrived faster, on day 5 versus 15. It was a small share of clonotypes that appeared in both CD4 and CD8 compartments. The presence of abundant clonotypes contaminating from the bulk population was possible in FACS-sorted repertoires.

This sequence originates from a young man who received the YFV17D yellow fever vaccine. Source: PBMCs, taken 5 to 6 days after the first yellow fever vaccination.

DNA of the CDR3: TGTGCCACCAGTGACCTCACAGGGAGCACAGATACGCAGTATTTT. Translating gives CATSDLTGSTDTQYF. V and J are TRBV24-1 and TRBJ2-3; a possible D gene is TRBD1 (6 bases). The CDR3 is made up of 15 amino acids. Trimming stripped 4 bases from V and 0 bases from J, with 10 bases between. Per the germline V gene, CDR1 is KGHDR and CDR2 is SFDVKD.